These 10 T cell receptor beta chains were all obtained from the same sample, sequenced in a study of metastatic and nonmetastatic thyroid tumors. Using MiXCR, TCRdb reanalyzed the PCR reads. Seen here are under 55,000 clones, under 20% observed once, and the top ten hold 2.5% to 3%. Nobody among the patients had been given any treatment before thyroid surgery. Input material: blood. These receptors were obtained from a female donor with papillary thyroid cancer or a benign thyroid nodule (not recorded which). Some clones in this sample may be carry-over from other donors' samples.

This clone was counted at least ten times. The chain links TRBV5-4 to TRBJ1-6; the D gene is possibly TRBD1 (6 bases). Germline CDR1 is SGHNT and CDR2 is YYREEE (reference sequence). V lost 3 bases to trimming and J lost 8 bases, with 12 bases between them. The CDR3 is 14 amino acids. The CDR3 DNA reads as TGTGCCAGCAGCTCGACAGGTTACGATTCACCCCTCCACTTT. It yields the protein CASSSTGYDSPLHF.

This clone has more than one count but fewer than ten. The chain uses TRBV12-3 or TRBV12-4 and TRBJ1-2, with TRBD1 as a possible D gene (5 bases). The CDR3 covers 14 residues. Trimming removed 6 bases at V and 2 bases at J, with 13 bases between. In nucleotides, the CDR3 is TGTGCCAGCAGAATGGGACGAAACAACTATGGCTACACCTTC. As protein: CASRMGRNNYGYTF.

This clone occurred many times. V and J are TRBV9 and TRBJ2-5, with 10 bases matching TRBD2. This CDR3 has 17 amino acids. The junction had 13 bases not matched to a gene; V was cut back by 3 bases and J by 5 bases. CDR1 SGDLS and CDR2 YYNGEE come from the germline V gene. The CDR3: CASSATAGGPEGETQYF. The CDR3, as DNA: TGTGCCAGCAGCGCGACAGCGGGAGGGCCCGAGGGTGAGACCCAGTACTTC.

This clone was detected many times. This chain links TRBV27 with TRBJ2-6; D uncertain. CDR3 length equals 14 residues. Germline V gives CDR1 MNHEY, CDR2 SMNVEV (reference sequence). V gave up 3 bases and J gave up 2 bases, with 5 bases separating them. This CDR3 is CASSFTPGANVLTF. The CDR3 DNA sequence: TGTGCCAGCAGTTTTACCCCTGGGGCCAACGTCCTGACTTTC.

This clone is deemed medium-sized. The rearrangement joins TRBV2 to TRBJ2-7; D perhaps matches TRBD2 (6 bases). CDR3 length: 12 residues. The V end lost 4 bases, the J end lost 7 bases, and 11 bases lay between the germline ends. Germline V gene data show CDR1 as SNHLY and CDR2 as FYNNEI. For the CDR3, the DNA is TGTGCCAGCAGTGGGCGGGGTAGGGAGCAGTACTTC. The encoded protein is CASSGRGREQYF.

This clone appeared many times. The J gene is TRBJ1-1, the V gene TRBV5-1; D gene ambiguous. V dropped 2 bases and J dropped 2 bases, with 10 bases sitting between them. Germline V CDR1 and CDR2: SGHRS, YFSETQ. CDR3 length equals 14 residues. CDR3 sequence reads: CASSFAHTNTEAFF. CDR3 sequence (DNA): TGCGCCAGCAGCTTCGCCCACACAAACACTGAAGCTTTCTTT.

This clone was seen at least ten times. Other nucleotide sequences from this sample produce the same CDR3. The V call is TRBV2, the J call TRBJ2-5; 9 nucleotides agree with TRBD1. The CDR3 runs to 12 residues. After removal of 6 bases from V and 4 bases from J, the junction contained 0 bases not matched to a gene. Germline loops: CDR1 SNHLY, CDR2 FYNNEI. DNA of the CDR3: TGTGCCAGCAGGGGACAGGGAGAGACCCAGTACTTC. Its translation is CASRGQGETQYF. Supplemented by reference TRBV2 and TRBJ2-5, the full variable domain reads EPEVTQTPSHQVTQMGQEVILRCVPISNHLYFYWYRQILGQKVEFLVSFYNNEISEKSEIFDDQFSVERPDGSNFTLKIRSTKLEDSAMYFCASRGQGETQYFGPGTRLLVL.

Concerning this clone: A much bigger clone sits one base away, suggesting this may be a read error. The rearrangement links TRBV4-1 to TRBJ2-1; 11 nucleotides align to TRBD2. The CDR3 sequence is 16 residues long. Germline CDR1 is MGHRA and CDR2 is YSYEKL. V trimming: 2 bases; J trimming: 8 bases; junction bases outside the gene matches: 8. Here the CDR3 reads CASSQLVLAGVYEQFF. The CDR3 DNA reads as TGCGCCAGCAGCCAATTAGTACTAGCGGGAGTCTATGAGCAGTTCTTC.

This clone was counted at least ten times. This chain uses TRBV5-1 with TRBJ2-7; D gene unclear. The CDR3 runs to 15 residues. V lost 0 bases to trimming and J lost 5 bases, with 15 bases between them. The V gene's germline CDR1 is SGHRS and CDR2 YFSETQ. The chain's CDR3 is CASSLGHARYNEQYF. The CDR3, as DNA: TGCGCCAGCAGCTTGGGGCACGCTAGGTACAACGAGCAGTACTTC.

The gene calls are TRBV20-1 and TRBJ2-6; D uncertain. The V and J ends lost 0 bases and 1 base respectively, with 10 bases between them. Germline assignment: CDR1 DFQATT and CDR2 SNEGSKA (reference sequence). This CDR3 region has 16 residues. The CDR3: CSAREPLGSGANVLTF. The DNA for the CDR3 is TGCAGTGCTAGAGAACCCTTAGGATCTGGGGCCAACGTCCTGACTTTC.